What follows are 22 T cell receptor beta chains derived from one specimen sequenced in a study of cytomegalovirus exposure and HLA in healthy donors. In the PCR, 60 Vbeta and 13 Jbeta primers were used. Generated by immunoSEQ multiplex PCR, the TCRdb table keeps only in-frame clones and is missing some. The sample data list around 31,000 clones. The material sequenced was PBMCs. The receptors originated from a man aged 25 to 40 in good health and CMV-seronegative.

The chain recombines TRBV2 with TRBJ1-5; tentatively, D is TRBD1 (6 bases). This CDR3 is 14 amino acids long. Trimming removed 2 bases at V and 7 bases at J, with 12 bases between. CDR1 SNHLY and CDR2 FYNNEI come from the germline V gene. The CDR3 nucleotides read TGTGCCAGCAGTGAATGGGAAGGGGGACAGCCCCAGCATTTT. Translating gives CASSEWEGGQPQHF.

CDR3 sequence reads: CASSRAQGIVYEQYF. CDR3 nucleotides: TGCGCCAGCAGCCGGGCGCAGGGTATAGTCTACGAGCAGTACTTC. The genes are TRBV5-1 and TRBJ2-7; D possibly corresponds to TRBD1 (5 bases). Germline V gene sequence: CDR1 SGHRS, CDR2 YFSETQ. V lost 4 bases to trimming and J lost 3 bases, with 17 bases between them. The CDR3 sequence is 15 residues long.

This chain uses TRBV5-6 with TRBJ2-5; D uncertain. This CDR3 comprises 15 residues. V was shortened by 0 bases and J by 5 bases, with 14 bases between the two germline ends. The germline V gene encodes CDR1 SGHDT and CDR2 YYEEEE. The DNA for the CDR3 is TGTGCCAGCAGCTTGGGTGGCCGGGTTGTGGAGACCCAGTACTTC. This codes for CASSLGGRVVETQYF.

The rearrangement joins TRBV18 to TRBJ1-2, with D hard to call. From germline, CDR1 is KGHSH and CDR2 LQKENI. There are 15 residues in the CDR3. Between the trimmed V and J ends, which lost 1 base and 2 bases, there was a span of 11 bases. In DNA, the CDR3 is TGTGCCAGCTCACCACGAAAAGAGGGAAACTATGGCTACACCTTC. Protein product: CASSPRKEGNYGYTF.

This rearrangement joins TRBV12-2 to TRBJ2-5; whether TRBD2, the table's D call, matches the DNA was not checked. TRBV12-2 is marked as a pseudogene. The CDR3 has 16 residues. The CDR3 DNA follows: TGTGCAAGTCGCTTAGTTGCGGGGGGAGGGGAAGAGACCCAGTACTTC. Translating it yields CASRLVAGGGEETQYF.

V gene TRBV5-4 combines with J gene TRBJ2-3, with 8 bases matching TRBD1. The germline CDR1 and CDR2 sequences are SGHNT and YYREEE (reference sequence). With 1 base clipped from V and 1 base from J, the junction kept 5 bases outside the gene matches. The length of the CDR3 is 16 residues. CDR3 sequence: CASSLSATGGTDTQYF. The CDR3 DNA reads TGTGCCAGCAGCTTGTCCGCGACAGGGGGCACAGATACGCAGTATTTT. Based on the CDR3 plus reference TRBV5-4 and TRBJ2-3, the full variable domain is ETGVTQSPTHLIKTRGQQVTLRCSSQSGHNTVSWYQQALGQGPQFIFQYYREEENGRGNFPPRFSGLQFPNYSSELNVNALELDDSALYLCASSLSATGGTDTQYFGPGTRLTVL.

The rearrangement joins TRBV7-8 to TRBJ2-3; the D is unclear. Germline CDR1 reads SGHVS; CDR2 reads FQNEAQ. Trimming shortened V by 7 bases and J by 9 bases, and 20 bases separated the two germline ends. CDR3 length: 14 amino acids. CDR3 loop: CASIHTPTDTTQYF. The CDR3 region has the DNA TGTGCCAGCATCCACACCCCCACAGATACCACGCAGTATTTT.

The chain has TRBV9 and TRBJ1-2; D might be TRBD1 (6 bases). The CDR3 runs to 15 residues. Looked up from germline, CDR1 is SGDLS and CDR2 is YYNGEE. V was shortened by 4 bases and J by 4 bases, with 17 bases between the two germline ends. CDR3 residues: CASSPGGASSYGYTF. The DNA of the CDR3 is TGTGCCAGCAGCCCGGGGGGGGCCTCCTCCTATGGCTACACCTTC.

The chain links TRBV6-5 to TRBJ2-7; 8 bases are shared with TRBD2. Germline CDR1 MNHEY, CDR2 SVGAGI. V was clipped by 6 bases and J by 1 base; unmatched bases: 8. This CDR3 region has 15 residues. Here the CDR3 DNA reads TGTGCCAGCAGCCTCCGGGTAGCGGGGTCCTACGAGCAGTACTTC. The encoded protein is CASSLRVAGSYEQYF.

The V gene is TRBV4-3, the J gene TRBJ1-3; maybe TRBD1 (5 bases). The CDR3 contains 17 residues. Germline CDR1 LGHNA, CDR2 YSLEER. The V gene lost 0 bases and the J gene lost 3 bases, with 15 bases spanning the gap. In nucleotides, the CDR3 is TGCGCCAGCAGCCAAGATATTGGGGCTAACAATGGAAACACCATATATTTT. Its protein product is CASSQDIGANNGNTIYF.

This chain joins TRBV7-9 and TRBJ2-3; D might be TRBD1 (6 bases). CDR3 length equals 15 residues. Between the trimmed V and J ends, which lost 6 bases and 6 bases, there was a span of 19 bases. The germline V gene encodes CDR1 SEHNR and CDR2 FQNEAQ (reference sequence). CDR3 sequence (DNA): TGTGCCAGCAGGGAGGACAGCGGTGTATACGATACGCAGTATTTT. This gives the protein CASREDSGVYDTQYF.

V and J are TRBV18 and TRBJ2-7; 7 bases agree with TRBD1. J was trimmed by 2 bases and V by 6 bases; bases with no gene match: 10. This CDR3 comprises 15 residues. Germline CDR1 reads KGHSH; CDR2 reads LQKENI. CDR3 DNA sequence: TGTGCCAGCTCGCTCTCTAAGGGACAGCCCTACGAGCAGTACTTC. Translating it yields CASSLSKGQPYEQYF. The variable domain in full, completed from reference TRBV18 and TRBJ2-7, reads NAGVMQNPRHLVRRRGQEARLRCSPMKGHSHVYWYRQLPEEGLKFMVYLQKENIIDESGMPKERFSAEFPKEGPSILRIQQVVRGDSAAYFCASSLSKGQPYEQYFGPGTRLTVT.

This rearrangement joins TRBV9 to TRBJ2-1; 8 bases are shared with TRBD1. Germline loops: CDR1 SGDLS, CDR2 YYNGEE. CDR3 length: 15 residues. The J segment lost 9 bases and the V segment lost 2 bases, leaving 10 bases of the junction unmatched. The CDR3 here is CASSVDPRTGSEQFF. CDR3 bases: TGTGCCAGCAGCGTGGATCCCCGGACAGGGAGTGAGCAGTTCTTC. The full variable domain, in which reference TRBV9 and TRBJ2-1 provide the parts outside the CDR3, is DSGVTQTPKHLITATGQRVTLRCSPRSGDLSVYWYQQSLDQGLQFLIQYYNGEERAKGNILERFSAQQFPDLHSELNLSSLELGDSALYFCASSVDPRTGSEQFFGPGTRLTVL.

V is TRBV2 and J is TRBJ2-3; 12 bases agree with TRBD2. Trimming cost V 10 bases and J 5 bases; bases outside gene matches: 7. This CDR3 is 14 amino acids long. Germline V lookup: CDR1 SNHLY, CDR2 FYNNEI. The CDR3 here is CATQPLAGGDTQYF. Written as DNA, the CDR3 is TGTGCCACCCAACCACTAGCGGGAGGAGATACGCAGTATTTT.

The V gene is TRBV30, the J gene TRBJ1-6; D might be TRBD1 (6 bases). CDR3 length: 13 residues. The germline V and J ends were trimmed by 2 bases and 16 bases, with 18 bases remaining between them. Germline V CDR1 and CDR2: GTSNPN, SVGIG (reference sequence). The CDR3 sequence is CAWSIRTEVLLHF. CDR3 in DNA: TGTGCCTGGAGTATTCGGACAGAAGTACTTCTCCACTTT.

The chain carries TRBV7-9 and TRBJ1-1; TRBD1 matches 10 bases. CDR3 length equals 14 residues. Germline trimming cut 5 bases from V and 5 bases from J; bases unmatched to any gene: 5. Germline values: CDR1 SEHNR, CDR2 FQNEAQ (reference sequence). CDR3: CASSARQGATEAFF. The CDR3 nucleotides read TGTGCCAGCAGCGCGAGACAGGGGGCAACTGAAGCTTTCTTT.

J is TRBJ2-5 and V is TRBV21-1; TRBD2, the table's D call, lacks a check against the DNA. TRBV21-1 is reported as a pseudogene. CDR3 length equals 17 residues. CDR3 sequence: CASSTGLAVPRGETQYF. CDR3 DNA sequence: TGTGCCAGCAGCACCGGACTAGCGGTACCCCGTGGAGAGACCCAGTACTTC.

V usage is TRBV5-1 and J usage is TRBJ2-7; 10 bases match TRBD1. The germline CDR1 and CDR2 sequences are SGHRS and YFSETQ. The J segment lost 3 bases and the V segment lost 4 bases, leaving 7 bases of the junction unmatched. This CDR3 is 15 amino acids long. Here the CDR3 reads CASSTWTGGDYEQYF. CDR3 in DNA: TGCGCCAGCAGCACCTGGACAGGGGGGGACTACGAGCAGTACTTC.

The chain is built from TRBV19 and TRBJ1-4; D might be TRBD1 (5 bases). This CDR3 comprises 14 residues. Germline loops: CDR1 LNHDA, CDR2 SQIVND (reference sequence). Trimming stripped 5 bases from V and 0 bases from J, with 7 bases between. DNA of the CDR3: TGTGCCAGTAGTCAGACAGCAACTAATGAAAAACTGTTTTTT. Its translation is CASSQTATNEKLFF.

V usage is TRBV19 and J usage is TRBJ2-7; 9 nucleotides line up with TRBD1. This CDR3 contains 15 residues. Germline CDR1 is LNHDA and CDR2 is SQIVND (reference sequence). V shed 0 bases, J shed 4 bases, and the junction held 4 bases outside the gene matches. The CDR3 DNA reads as TGTGCCAGTAGTATAGAAGGACAGGGGAGGTACGAGCAGTACTTC. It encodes CASSIEGQGRYEQYF.

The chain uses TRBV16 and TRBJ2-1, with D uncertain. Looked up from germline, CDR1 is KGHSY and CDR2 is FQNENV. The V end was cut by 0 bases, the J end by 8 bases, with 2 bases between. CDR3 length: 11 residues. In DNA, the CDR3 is TGTGCCAGCAGCCAATCCTATGAGCAGTTCTTC. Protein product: CASSQSYEQFF.

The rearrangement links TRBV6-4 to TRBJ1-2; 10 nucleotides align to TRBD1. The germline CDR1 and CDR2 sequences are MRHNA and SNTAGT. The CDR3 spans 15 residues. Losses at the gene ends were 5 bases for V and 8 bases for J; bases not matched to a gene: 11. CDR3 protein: CASSISGTGARGYTF. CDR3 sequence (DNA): TGTGCCAGCAGTATTTCCGGGACAGGGGCACGAGGCTACACCTTC.